This TCR beta chain was sequenced for a study of control samples from healthy donors and cancer patients. The assay was immunoSEQ multiplex PCR, and TCRdb's table has in-frame clones only and misses some. The data contain some 130,000 clones, about 95% of them singletons. The receptor was isolated from a man in his thirties or forties in good health. Sequenced input: blood.

The CDR3 protein is CASSPLVGGELFF. CDR3 DNA: TGCGCCAGCAGCCCGCTGGTGGGCGGGGAGCTGTTTTTT. This sequence joins TRBV4-3 and TRBJ2-2; D is ambiguous. Germline CDR1 LGHNA, CDR2 YSLEER. Deletions cut 4 bases from V and 7 bases from J, with 10 bases between. The CDR3 runs to 13 residues.